These T cell receptor delta chains were read from a single sample in a study of gamma-delta T cells after stem cell transplantation. TCRdb reran clone calling via CATT on the RT-PCR reads. The data hold about 1,700 delta-chain clones, with about 15% observed a single time. Source material: gamma-delta T cells. The receptors originated from a human donor. It is not recorded whose cells these are; they may come from a transplant donor. The CDR3 runs from the conserved cysteine through the conserved F or W. Fields, in order: V gene, J gene, clone size, D gene, CDR3 DNA, CDR3 protein. A D gene is named only where the DNA matches it firmly. Some rows mark clone size as missing; the rest say once, few, many or name a class of expanded clone.

>TRDV1|TRDJ1|-|TRDD3
TGTGCTAGTGGGGAACCCCAAAAACTGGGGGCGACCGATAAACTCATCTTT
CASGEPQKLGATDKLIF
>TRDV3|TRDJ1|-|TRDD2
TGTGCCCTTTGCTGGCTTCCTACCGGTCCACTTCTCTACACCGATAAACTCATCTTT
CALCWLPTGPLLYTDKLIF
>TRDV2|TRDJ3|-|TRDD3
TGTGCCTGTGACACCGTCCTGGGGGATGCCAGCTCCTGTGACACCCGCCCGATGTTTTTC
CACDTVLGDASSCDTRPMFF
>TRDV2|TRDJ3|-|-
TGTGCCTGTGACACCGTCTACGACCTGCCCAGCTCCTGTGACACCCGCCCGATGTTTTTC
CACDTVYDLPSSCDTRPMFF
>TRDV2|TRDJ1|large|TRDD3
TGTGCCTGTGACCCGATACTGGGGGCCACCTCCACCGATAAACTCATCTTT
CACDPILGATSTDKLIF
>TRDV3|TRDJ1|large|TRDD3
TGTGCCTGTCTTGGGGGGCGACTGGGGGATACGTATGATAAACTCATCTTT
CACLGGRLGDTYDKLIF
>TRDV1|TRDJ3|once|-
TGTGCTCTTGGGGAAGGTCCTCCTACCCCTTACTGTTGGATCCCAATCTCCTGGGACACCCGACAGATGTTTTTC
CALGEGPPTPYCWIPISWDTRQMFF
>TRDV3|TRDJ1|large|-
TGTGCCTTCGAATCCGGCCACACCGATAAACTCATCTTT
CAFESGHTDKLIF
>TRDV2|TRDJ3|once|TRDD3
TGTGCCTGTGACACCTGGGGGATCTGGGACACCCTCCATATTTTTTTC
CACDTWGIWDTLHIFF
>TRDV2|TRDJ2|few|TRDD3
TGTGCCTGTGACACCAGAACTGGGGGGGAGACGCAAAGGACAGCACAACTCTTCTTT
CACDTRTGGETQRTAQLFF
>TRDV1|TRDJ1|-|-
TGTGCTCTTGGGGCACGGCGGATCCTAGTCCATTGGTGTTACGATAAACTCATCTTT
CALGARRILVHWCYDKLIF
>TRDV3|TRDJ1|medium-sized|TRDD3
TGTGCCTCTCCTTCCCTTTACTGGGGGATGCTCACCGATAAACTCATCTTT
CASPSLYWGMLTDKLIF
>TRDV1|TRDJ3|large|TRDD3
TGTGCTCTTGGGGAAGGTCCTCCTACCCCGTACTGGGGGATCCCAAGCTCCTGGGACACCCGACAGATGTTTTTC
CALGEGPPTPYWGIPSSWDTRQMFF
>TRDV2|TRDJ1|-|-
TGTGCCTGTGACACCCCTTCCCCTCTTGGGGGCCTAGGGGGTAAACTCATCTTT
CACDTPSPLGGLGGKLIF
>TRDV1|TRDJ1|-|TRDD3
TGTGCTCTTGGGGAAAAGTGGGTTTCCTACGCGCTGGGGGATACTCGGACCGGTAAACTCATCTTT
CALGEKWVSYALGDTRTGKLIF
>TRDV1|TRDJ1|few|TRDD3
TGTGCTATTGGGGAAACTACAGGGGGATACGGACATTACACCGATAAACTCATCTTT
CAIGETTGGYGHYTDKLIF
>TRDV2|TRDJ1|-|TRDD3
TGTGCCTGTGACACCGGGGTCTGGGCCTATCCCCCCTGTGGGATACGGCCCGATACACTCATCTTT
CACDTGVWAYPPCGIRPDTLIF
>TRDV2|TRDJ3|few|-
TGTGCCTGTGACACGGTCAGCTCCTGGGACACCCGACAGATGTTTTTC
CACDTVSSWDTRQMFF
>TRDV1|TRDJ1|large|-
TGTGCTCTTGGGGAACAAAAACCCTACGTTACGGATTCCCCGACCGATAAACTCATCTTT
CALGEQKPYVTDSPTDKLIF
>TRDV2|TRDJ3|few|TRDD3
TGTGCCTGTGAATCCGTCCTGGGGGACGCCTGTTACACCCTACAGATGTTTTTC
CACESVLGDACYTLQMFF
>TRDV1|TRDJ3|-|-
TGTGCTCTTGGCTCAAAGGAACCCAGTACTCACTGTTGGACACGCTCCTGGGACACCCGACAGATGTTTTTC
CALGSKEPSTHCWTRSWDTRQMFF
>TRDV1|TRDJ1|medium-sized|TRDD3
TGTGCTCTTGGGTTAGCCCCCTACGGTCCGTACTGGGGGGTCCCGTACACCGATAAACTCATCTTT
CALGLAPYGPYWGVPYTDKLIF
>TRDV3|TRDJ2|few|TRDD3
TGTGCCTGTGACACCTGGGGGATGACAGCACAACTCTTCTTT
CACDTWGMTAQLFF
>TRDV1|TRDJ1|-|TRDD3
TGTGCTCTTGGGGAACTAGCTACGTCCCCCCTCAACTGGGGGATAGTGACCGATAAACTCATCTTT
CALGELATSPLNWGIVTDKLIF
>TRDV3|TRDJ3|large|TRDD3
TGTGCCTTCAGGCCTGGGTGGGCGGGGGATCTATGGGACACCCGACAGATGTTTTTC
CAFRPGWAGDLWDTRQMFF
>TRDV1|TRDJ1|few|TRDD3
TGTGCTCTTGGGGGTACGACCGGCAGTACGGCGTACTGGGGGAGAAAGTACACCGATAAACTCATCTTT
CALGGTTGSTAYWGRKYTDKLIF
>TRDV1|TRDJ1|-|TRDD3
TGTGCTATTGGGGAAATTTCCGGAGTCACCCCACTGGGGGATACGCTGCAGGATAAACTCATCTTT
CAIGEISGVTPLGDTLQDKLIF
>TRDV1|TRDJ2|medium-sized|TRDD3
TGTGCTCTTGGGGAAGGGTTCCTACTGGGGGATACCCCCGCTTTGACAGCACAACTCTTCTTT
CALGEGFLLGDTPALTAQLFF
>TRDV1|TRDJ1|medium-sized|-
TGTGCTCTTGGGGAAAGTCGGCTAGGTAAACTCATCTTT
CALGESRLGKLIF
>TRDV1|TRDJ1|large|TRDD3
TGTGCTCTTGGGGGAAGCCTGTCTTGCTCGGCGTTATTACTGGGGGATACAACCGATAAACTCATCTTT
CALGGSLSCSALLLGDTTDKLIF
>TRDV2|TRDJ3|-|TRDD3
TGTGCCTGTGACTGGGGGACCTGGGACACCCGACAGATGTTTTTC
CACDWGTWDTRQMFF
>TRAV29/DV5|TRDJ3|-|TRDD3
TGTGCCGCAAGCACACTGGGGGATACGTGGGACACCCGACAGATGTTTTTC
CAASTLGDTWDTRQMFF
>TRDV2|TRDJ3|few|-
TGTGCCTGTGACACCGTCCTGGGCGGCTCCTGGTACACCCGACAGATGTTTTTC
CACDTVLGGSWYTRQMFF
>TRDV2|TRDJ3|few|TRDD3
TGTGCCTGTGACGCCTTCCTGGGGGATACCCGTTACACCCTACAGATGTTTTTC
CACDAFLGDTRYTLQMFF
>TRDV1|TRDJ2|few|TRDD3
TGTGCTCTTGGGGAACCCTCCTTCACGACGATTCTTCCAGCCACTGGGGGATGGGCGTGGGCAGCACAACTCTTCTTT
CALGEPSFTTILPATGGWAWAAQLFF
>TRDV1|TRDJ1|large|TRDD2
TGTGCTCTTAGAGCGGAAGGCCTTCCTAGAGGGGGCCCGACCGATAAACTCATCTTT
CALRAEGLPRGGPTDKLIF
>TRDV1|TRDJ1|-|TRDD3
TGTGCTCTTGGGGACCGGCGGCCTAGTCACTGGGGGATGACCGATAAACTCATCTTT
CALGDRRPSHWGMTDKLIF
>TRDV1|TRDJ1|-|-
TGTGCTCTTGGGCCACGGGGGCGACGCGAGGGGGGGTACAAACTCATCTTT
CALGPRGRREGGYKLIF
>TRDV1|TRDJ1|large|TRDD3
TGTGCTCTTGGGGAAGGCGTTGGGGGATATAAACTCATCTTT
CALGEGVGGYKLIF
>TRDV1|TRDJ2|-|-
TGTGCTCTTGGGGCAATCTGGGGTCTGCTGTCTTTGACAGCACACCTCTTCTTT
CALGAIWGLLSLTAHLFF
>TRDV2|TRDJ3|-|-
TGTGCCTGTGACACCGTCTACGACCTGCCCATCTCCTGTGACCCCCGCCCGATGTTTTTC
CACDTVYDLPISCDPRPMFF
>TRDV1|TRDJ1|-|TRDD3
TGTGCTCTTGGGGAATATCTGGGGGCCCCTATGAATTACACCGATAAACTCATCTTT
CALGEYLGAPMNYTDKLIF
>TRDV1|TRDJ1|-|TRDD3
TGTGCTCTTGGGGAACCCCTATCCATCTTCCTACGGGGGATACGTTTCAGCGATAAACTCATCTTT
CALGEPLSIFLRGIRFSDKLIF
>TRDV1|TRDJ1|few|-
TGTGCTCTTGGGCTTAATACCCTCACCGATAAACTCATCTTT
CALGLNTLTDKLIF
>TRDV2|TRDJ3|large|TRDD3
TGTGCCTGTGACACCTGGGGGAGCTCCTGGGACACCCGACAGATGTTTTTC
CACDTWGSSWDTRQMFF
>TRDV1|TRDJ1|large|TRDD3
TGTGCTCTTGGTCGAGCTTCTCCCTCCGTTCCGTTACTGGGGGATTTTTTCCAACTCATCTTT
CALGRASPSVPLLGDFFQLIF